A single sample gave rise to the 14 T cell receptor beta chains below, sequenced in a study of T cell responses to AZD1222 COVID-19 vaccine. Produced via immunoSEQ multiplex PCR; TCRdb's table is partial and in-frame only. The profile shows about 110,000 clones, about 93% of them singletons. The sequenced sample was peripheral blood, obtained 28 days after the second AZD1222 dose. These receptor sequences come from an adult who received the AZD1222 COVID-19 vaccine.

The CDR3 coding sequence is TGTGCCAGCAGCTTAGGGACTGGGACGGCGAACACTGAAGCTTTCTTT. Translated, it gives CASSLGTGTANTEAFF. The rearrangement links TRBV7-6 to TRBJ1-1, with TRBD1 as a possible D gene (5 bases). The CDR3 is 16 amino acids. Germline assignment: CDR1 SGHVS and CDR2 FNYEAQ. Trimming removed 1 base from V and 1 base from J, with 13 bases in between. Based on the CDR3 plus reference TRBV7-6 and TRBJ1-1, the full variable domain is GAGVSQSPRYKVTKRGQDVALRCDPISGHVSLYWYRQALGQGPEFLTYFNYEAQQDKSGLPNDRFSAERPEGSISTLTIQRTEQRDSAMYRCASSLGTGTANTEAFFGQGTRLTVV.

The chain carries TRBV11-1 and TRBJ1-3; D is undetermined. Per the germline V gene, CDR1 is SGHAT and CDR2 is FQDESV (reference sequence). Between the trimmed V and J ends, which lost 5 bases and 4 bases, there was a span of 12 bases. The CDR3 consists of 14 residues. The CDR3 sequence is CASSARHLGNTIYF. The DNA of the CDR3 is TGTGCCAGCAGCGCTCGACACCTAGGAAACACCATATATTTT.

This chain links TRBV28 with TRBJ2-7; either TRBD1 or TRBD2 may fit D (6 bases each). The V end was cut by 6 bases, the J end by 6 bases, with 18 bases between. Germline-derived CDR1 and CDR2 are MDHEN and SYDVKM. The CDR3 runs 14 residues. CDR3 in amino acids: CASRGGHEGSEQYF. CDR3 DNA sequence: TGTGCCAGCAGGGGGGGCCATGAGGGGTCCGAGCAGTACTTC. Variable domain in full (rest from reference TRBV28 and TRBJ2-7): DVKVTQSSRYLVKRTGEKVFLECVQDMDHENMFWYRQDPGLGLRLIYFSYDVKMKEKGDIPEGYSVSREKKERFSLILESASTNQTSMYLCASRGGHEGSEQYFGPGTRLTVT.

The chain couples TRBV5-6 to TRBJ2-7; the D is unclear. The CDR3 has 11 residues. Trimming left V 4 bases short and J 9 bases short, with 11 bases between. Germline-derived CDR1 and CDR2 are SGHDT and YYEEEE. CDR3 sequence reads: CASSGGGSQYF. The CDR3 bases are TGTGCCAGCAGCGGCGGTGGGTCGCAGTACTTC.

This chain uses TRBV10-3 with TRBJ1-5; tentative D call: TRBD1 (5 bases). The V and J ends lost 4 bases and 6 bases respectively, with 10 bases between them. The CDR3 contains 13 residues. Germline values: CDR1 ENHRY, CDR2 SYGVKD. The CDR3 DNA follows: TGTGCCATCAGTGGCAGGGACGGTCAGCCCCAGCATTTT. Protein sequence: CAISGRDGQPQHF.

V gene TRBV7-8 combines with J gene TRBJ2-7; the match to TRBD1 covers 7 bases. The CDR3 consists of 13 residues. The V segment lost 3 bases and the J segment 3 bases; nucleotides outside the gene matches: 2. Germline CDR1 is SGHVS and CDR2 is FQNEAQ. The chain's CDR3 is CASSFDRDYEQYF. The CDR3 DNA reads TGTGCCAGCAGCTTTGACAGGGACTACGAGCAGTACTTC.

The CDR3 DNA follows: TGTGCCAGCAGCGTAGATCCGCAGGGGAACTATGGCTACACCTTC. It is translated as CASSVDPQGNYGYTF. The V and J genes are TRBV9 and TRBJ1-2; the D gene is possibly TRBD1 (6 bases). The V gene's germline CDR1 is SGDLS and CDR2 YYNGEE. The CDR3 extends over 15 amino acids. V lost 0 bases to trimming and J lost 2 bases, with 11 bases between them.

This clone showed up just once. V usage is TRBV28 and J usage is TRBJ1-2; tentatively, D is TRBD1 (5 bases). This CDR3 region has 14 residues. Trimming took off 5 bases at V and 6 bases at J, with 16 bases between the two ends. The germline gives CDR1 MDHEN, CDR2 SYDVKM. For the CDR3, the DNA is TGTGCCAGCAGTGGGCCGATGGGGCGTGATGGCTACACCTTC. Its protein is CASSGPMGRDGYTF.

The chain employs TRBV19 and TRBJ2-1; D gene uncertain. V dropped 10 bases and J dropped 10 bases, with 20 bases sitting between them. The germline CDR1 and CDR2 sequences are LNHDA and SQIVND (reference sequence). This CDR3 region has 13 residues. The CDR3 sequence is CATLRTDVGEQFF. CDR3 DNA: TGTGCCACCCTACGGACGGACGTCGGGGAGCAGTTCTTC.

In this sample, this clone turned up once. The chain joins TRBV19 to TRBJ2-7, with D possibly called TRBD1 or TRBD2 (6 bases each). CDR3 length: 14 amino acids. V lost 3 bases and J lost 3, with 12 bases in between. Germline lookup yields CDR1 LNHDA and CDR2 SQIVND (reference sequence). This CDR3 is CASSIGGAIYEQYF. The CDR3 bases are TGTGCCAGTAGTATCGGGGGCGCCATCTACGAGCAGTACTTC.

J is TRBJ1-2 and V is TRBV3-1 (or the pseudogene TRBV3-2); no firm D call. The CDR3 is 14 amino acids. V gave up 4 bases and J gave up 7 bases, with 16 bases separating them. Germline V lookup: CDR1 LGHDT, CDR2 YNNKEL (reference sequence). CDR3 loop: CASSPGIIKGGYTF. The CDR3 nucleotides read TGTGCCAGCAGCCCGGGCATTATCAAGGGTGGCTACACCTTC.

The genes are TRBV5-8 and TRBJ2-2; no firm D call. Per germline, CDR1 SGHTS and CDR2 YDEGEE. Trimming removed 4 bases at V and 4 bases at J, with 11 bases between. The CDR3 contains 14 residues. The CDR3: CASSVGPATGELFF. The DNA for the CDR3 is TGTGCCAGCAGCGTGGGCCCCGCCACCGGGGAGCTGTTTTTT.

V is TRBV7-8 and J is TRBJ1-1; no clear D. Per germline, CDR1 SGHVS and CDR2 FQNEAQ. Trimming removed 5 bases at V and 7 bases at J, with 11 bases between. The CDR3 sequence is 12 residues long. The DNA for the CDR3 is TGTGCCAGCAGCCTCGGGAGGTATGAAGCTTTCTTT. Its translation: CASSLGRYEAFF.

The rearrangement joins TRBV21-1 to TRBJ2-1; the DNA was not used to check the table's D call, TRBD1. TRBV21-1 is a pseudogene segment. The CDR3 has 19 residues. The chain's CDR3 is CASSKVQGKSRSSYNEQFF. The DNA of the CDR3 is TGTGCCAGCAGCAAAGTTCAGGGGAAATCTAGAAGCTCCTACAATGAGCAGTTCTTC.